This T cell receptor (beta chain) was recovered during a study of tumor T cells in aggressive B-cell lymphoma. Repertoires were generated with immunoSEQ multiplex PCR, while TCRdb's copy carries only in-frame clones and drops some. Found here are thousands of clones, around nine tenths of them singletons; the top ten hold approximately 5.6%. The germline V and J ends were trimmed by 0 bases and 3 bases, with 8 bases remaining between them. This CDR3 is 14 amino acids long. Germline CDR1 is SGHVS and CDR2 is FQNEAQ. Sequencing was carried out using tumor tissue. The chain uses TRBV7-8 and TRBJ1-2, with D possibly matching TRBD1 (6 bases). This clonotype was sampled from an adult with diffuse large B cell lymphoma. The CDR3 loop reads CASSLAGGDYGYTF. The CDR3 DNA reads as TGTGCCAGCAGCTTAGCAGGGGGAGACTATGGCTACACCTTC. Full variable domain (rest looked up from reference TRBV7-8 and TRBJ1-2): GAGVSQSPRYKVAKRGQDVALRCDPISGHVSLFWYQQALGQGPEFLTYFQNEAQLDKSGLPSDRFFAERPEGSVSTLKIQRTQQEDSAVYLCASSLAGGDYGYTFGSGTRLTVV.